This entry lists 30 T cell receptor beta chains sequenced from one sample in a study of graft-versus-host responses after intestinal transplantation. No cognate antigen is known for these TCRs. This table comes from immunoSEQ multiplex PCR, and its TCRdb copy is limited to in-frame clones, with some not included. The sample contains roughly 25,000 clones, 82% of which appear only once. The sequencing used unstimulated CD8+ T cells sorted from spleen or lymph node cells, collected before transplant. The receptors derive from a human donor who was the organ donor for an intestinal transplant.

This clone was detected once. The J gene is TRBJ1-1, the V gene TRBV19; D unresolved. Germline CDR1 LNHDA, CDR2 SQIVND (reference sequence). There are 12 residues in the CDR3. Trimming stripped 3 bases from V and 6 bases from J, with 8 bases between. CDR3 in amino acids: CASSMKYPEAFF. For the CDR3, the DNA is TGTGCCAGTAGTATGAAGTACCCTGAAGCTTTCTTT.

The chain has TRBV29-1 and TRBJ2-5; D ambiguous. CDR1 and CDR2 (germline): SQVTM, ANQGSEA. This CDR3 is built from 13 residues. V gave up 5 bases and J gave up 1 base, with 11 bases separating them. CDR3 amino acids: CSVLTAFQETQYF. The CDR3 nucleotides are TGCAGCGTTCTTACAGCCTTCCAAGAGACCCAGTACTTC.

V is TRBV5-1 and J is TRBJ2-7, with 9 bases aligning to TRBD1. This CDR3 spans 14 amino acids. Germline loops: CDR1 SGHRS, CDR2 YFSETQ. Unmatched junction bases numbered 6, after V lost 3 bases and J lost 5 bases. CDR3 DNA sequence: TGCGCCAGCAGCTCCGGACAGGGGTGGAACGAGCAGTACTTC. Amino acids: CASSSGQGWNEQYF.

This sequence joins TRBV10-3 and TRBJ2-7, with 8 bases that match TRBD2. The CDR3 runs 14 residues. V was clipped by 5 bases and J by 3 bases; unmatched bases: 6. Germline CDR1 is ENHRY and CDR2 is SYGVKD. The CDR3 DNA reads as TGTGCCATCAGTCTTTACGGGACTAGCTACGAGCAGTACTTC. It codes for CAISLYGTSYEQYF.

This chain uses TRBV10-1 with TRBJ2-1; the match to TRBD2 covers 7 bases. The length of the CDR3 is 13 residues. J gave up 12 bases and V 5 bases, and 10 bases lay outside the gene matches. The germline V gene encodes CDR1 WNHNN and CDR2 SYGVQD (reference sequence). The DNA of the CDR3 is TGCGCCAGCAGTACCCTCCCGACGGGGGGGCAGTTCTTC. It specifies CASSTLPTGGQFF.

The rearrangement uses TRBV27 and TRBJ2-7; D is perhaps TRBD2 (6 bases). V was trimmed by 8 bases and J by 6 bases, leaving 17 bases between them. Germline assignment: CDR1 MNHEY and CDR2 SMNVEV (reference sequence). This CDR3 contains 13 residues. This CDR3 is CASGGLGVSEQYF. In DNA form, the CDR3 reads TGTGCCAGCGGAGGGTTAGGGGTTAGCGAGCAGTACTTC.

This chain joins TRBV6-5 and TRBJ2-7, with 12 bases that match TRBD2. The germline gives CDR1 MNHEY, CDR2 SVGAGI. Trimming removed 6 bases from V and 3 bases from J; junction bases left unmatched: 6. This CDR3 has 15 residues. CDR3 nucleotide sequence: TGTGCCAGCAGACTGACTAGCGGGAGTTTCTACGAGCAGTACTTC. As protein: CASRLTSGSFYEQYF.

V usage is TRBV30 and J usage is TRBJ1-5, with 10 bases aligning to TRBD1. This CDR3 spans 15 amino acids. The V segment lost 4 bases and the J segment 5 bases; nucleotides outside the gene matches: 8. Germline V lookup: CDR1 GTSNPN, CDR2 SVGIG (reference sequence). The chain's CDR3 is CAWTPGTGAHQPQHF. The CDR3 coding sequence is TGTGCCTGGACCCCGGGGACAGGGGCCCATCAGCCCCAGCATTTT. The variable domain in full, completed from reference TRBV30 and TRBJ1-5, reads SQTIHQWPATLVQPVGSPLSLECTVEGTSNPNLYWYRQAAGRGLQLLFYSVGIGQISSEVPQNLSASRPQDRQFILSSKKLLLSDSGFYLCAWTPGTGAHQPQHFGDGTRLSIL.

The chain employs TRBV7-9 and TRBJ1-2, with D unresolved. Germline CDR1 is SEHNR and CDR2 is FQNEAQ (reference sequence). The CDR3 consists of 13 residues. V lost 0 bases to trimming and J lost 4 bases, with 6 bases between them. The CDR3 spells CASSLALGYGYTF. CDR3 in DNA: TGTGCCAGCAGCTTAGCTCTGGGCTATGGCTACACCTTC.

The chain employs TRBV27 and TRBJ2-7, with D uncertain. The CDR3 loop spans 13 amino acids. The germline V gene has CDR1 MNHEY and CDR2 SMNVEV (reference sequence). The germline V and J ends were trimmed by 2 bases and 6 bases, with 11 bases remaining between them. DNA of the CDR3: TGTGCCAGCAGTTTAGGCGAATTCACCGAGCAGTACTTC. Its translation is CASSLGEFTEQYF.

The chain employs TRBV4-1 and TRBJ2-7, with 10 bases lining up with TRBD1. This CDR3 comprises 16 residues. Germline V CDR1 and CDR2: MGHRA, YSYEKL. With 3 bases clipped from V and 1 base from J, the junction kept 6 bases outside the gene matches. The CDR3 sequence: CASSHQWDRGSYEQYF. The DNA of the CDR3 is TGCGCCAGCAGCCATCAGTGGGACAGGGGTTCCTACGAGCAGTACTTC.

This clone showed up just a few times. V and J are TRBV18 and TRBJ2-7; TRBD1 aligns across 9 bases. CDR3 length: 14 amino acids. The germline CDR1 and CDR2 sequences are KGHSH and LQKENI. V lost 3 bases to trimming and J lost 3 bases; unmatched junction nucleotides: 3. The CDR3 sequence is CASSPETGGYEQYF. In DNA form, the CDR3 reads TGTGCCAGCTCACCCGAGACAGGGGGCTACGAGCAGTACTTC.

This rearrangement joins TRBV6-6 to TRBJ2-5; no clear D. The CDR3 length is 13 residues. V gave up 4 bases and J gave up 1 base, with 7 bases separating them. Per germline, CDR1 MNHNY and CDR2 SVGAGI (reference sequence). The CDR3 here is CASSFEIQETQYF. The CDR3 DNA follows: TGTGCCAGCAGTTTCGAGATCCAAGAGACCCAGTACTTC.

V is TRBV19 and J is TRBJ2-6, with unresolved D. Trimming removed 5 bases from V and 1 base from J, with 6 bases in between. CDR1 is LNHDA and CDR2 is SQIVND in the germline V gene (reference sequence). The CDR3 covers 14 residues. Here the CDR3 reads CASSWDSGANVLTF. The DNA for the CDR3 is TGTGCCAGTAGTTGGGATTCTGGGGCCAACGTCCTGACTTTC.

This clone was detected once. The CDR3: CASSLSGGPPSWPGELFF. In DNA, the CDR3 is TGTGCCAGCAGCCTTAGCGGGGGGCCCCCAAGCTGGCCCGGGGAGCTGTTTTTT. The rearrangement uses TRBV7-9 and TRBJ2-2, with TRBD2 matching over 10 bases. CDR1 SEHNR and CDR2 FQNEAQ come from the germline V gene (reference sequence). J gave up 6 bases and V 5 bases, and 15 bases lay outside the gene matches. CDR3 size: 18 residues.

This chain joins TRBV4-1 and TRBJ2-7; D possibly corresponds to TRBD2 (5 bases). CDR1 MGHRA and CDR2 YSYEKL come from the germline V gene. V was pared by 1 base and J by 6 bases, with 13 bases between. The length of the CDR3 is 14 residues. The CDR3 protein is CASSQVGVEIEQYF. The CDR3 DNA follows: TGCGCCAGCAGCCAAGTGGGAGTAGAGATCGAGCAGTACTTC.

This clone has just a few counts. V is TRBV27 and J is TRBJ2-3; D uncertain. The CDR3 has 14 amino acids. Germline V gene lookup returns CDR1 MNHEY and CDR2 SMNVEV (reference sequence). Deletions cut 8 bases from V and 1 base from J, with 13 bases between. This chain's CDR3 is CASLHSFGTDTQYF. In nucleotides, the CDR3 is TGTGCCAGCCTTCATTCCTTTGGCACAGATACGCAGTATTTT.

The chain uses TRBV19 and TRBJ2-1; the match to TRBD2 covers 7 bases. After removal of 1 base from V and 2 bases from J, the junction contained 2 bases not matched to a gene. The V gene's germline CDR1 is LNHDA and CDR2 SQIVND (reference sequence). This CDR3 contains 15 residues. CDR3 amino acids: CASSIVREAYNEQFF. CDR3 nucleotides: TGTGCCAGTAGTATAGTACGGGAGGCCTACAATGAGCAGTTCTTC.

The V gene is TRBV13, the J gene TRBJ2-7, with unresolved D. V gave up 6 bases and J gave up 1 base, with 10 bases separating them. CDR3 length equals 13 residues. CDR1 and CDR2 from the germline V gene are PRHDT and FYEKMQ (reference sequence). Here the CDR3 DNA reads TGTGCCAGCAGTTTGACAAGATCCTACGAGCAGTACTTC. Translating it yields CASSLTRSYEQYF.

This clone was detected only once. The chain has TRBV4-1 and TRBJ1-6; a possible D gene is TRBD1 (6 bases). V was pared by 4 bases and J by 3 bases, with 13 bases between. Germline lookup yields CDR1 MGHRA and CDR2 YSYEKL. The CDR3 covers 16 residues. The CDR3, as DNA: TGCGCCAGCAGCCCTCGGGACATTGACTATAATTCACCCCTCCACTTT. Translating gives CASSPRDIDYNSPLHF.

Only one count was recorded for this clone. The genes are TRBV11-2 and TRBJ1-4; D might be TRBD1 (6 bases). Trimming shortened V by 0 bases and J by 0 bases, and 11 bases separated the two germline ends. The CDR3 is 17 residues long. CDR1 is SGHAT and CDR2 is FQNNGV in the germline V gene. CDR3 DNA sequence: TGTGCCAGCAGCTTAGAACCAGGGGATACAACTAATGAAAAACTGTTTTTT. Residues: CASSLEPGDTTNEKLFF. Supplemented by reference TRBV11-2 and TRBJ1-4, the full variable domain reads EAGVAQSPRYKIIEKRQSVAFWCNPISGHATLYWYQQILGQGPKLLIQFQNNGVVDDSQLPKDRFSAERLKGVDSTLKIQPAKLEDSAVYLCASSLEPGDTTNEKLFFGSGTQLSVL.

The rearrangement uses TRBV5-1 and TRBJ1-2; no reliable D call. Germline lookup yields CDR1 SGHRS and CDR2 YFSETQ. This CDR3 has 16 amino acids. Between the trimmed V and J ends, which lost 4 bases and 7 bases, there was a span of 23 bases. The CDR3 sequence: CASSPGREGGPRGYTF. The CDR3 DNA reads as TGCGCCAGCAGCCCAGGACGAGAAGGAGGCCCACGTGGCTACACCTTC. The full variable domain, its missing parts supplied by reference TRBV5-1 and TRBJ1-2, is KAGVTQTPRYLIKTRGQQVTLSCSPISGHRSVSWYQQTPGQGLQFLFEYFSETQRNKGNFPGRFSGRQFSNSRSEMNVSTLELGDSALYLCASSPGREGGPRGYTFGSGTRLTVV.

The chain couples TRBV9 to TRBJ2-1; 9 positions agree with TRBD2. Germline V gene data show CDR1 as SGDLS and CDR2 as YYNGEE. V lost 4 bases and J lost 6; bases outside the gene matches: 8. This CDR3 contains 15 residues. CDR3 in amino acids: CASSPGLASSNEQFF. The CDR3 DNA follows: TGTGCCAGCAGCCCGGGACTAGCTTCATCCAATGAGCAGTTCTTC.

As for this clone: Distinct nucleotide sequences in the sample also encode this CDR3. V is TRBV6-5 and J is TRBJ2-1; 9 nucleotides agree with TRBD2. Germline CDR1 reads MNHEY; CDR2 reads SVGAGI. This CDR3 has 15 amino acids. J lost 7 bases, V lost 5 bases, and 9 bases had no gene match. Here the CDR3 DNA reads TGTGCCAGCAGTCCCCGGCGGGGGGGCTGGAATGAGCAGTTCTTC. Translation: CASSPRRGGWNEQFF.

This chain connects TRBV5-1 to TRBJ2-5; 9 bases map to TRBD2. The J segment lost 2 bases and the V segment lost 0 bases, leaving 8 bases of the junction unmatched. The germline CDR1 and CDR2 sequences are SGHRS and YFSETQ. CDR3 size: 17 residues. CDR3 sequence: CASSLVFAGGPQETQYF. CDR3 bases: TGCGCCAGCAGCTTGGTTTTTGCGGGGGGGCCACAAGAGACCCAGTACTTC.

A single count supports this clone. The chain has TRBV7-9 and TRBJ2-5; weak D call: TRBD1 (5 bases). V was shortened by 3 bases and J by 0 bases, with 11 bases between the two germline ends. The CDR3 consists of 15 residues. CDR1 is SEHNR, CDR2 FQNEAQ, per germline (reference sequence). CDR3 region: CASSFQGRYQETQYF. DNA for the CDR3: TGTGCCAGCAGCTTCCAGGGCCGGTACCAAGAGACCCAGTACTTC.

This clone was found once. The same CDR3 arises from other DNA sequences in this sample as well. The chain couples TRBV19 to TRBJ2-1; maybe TRBD2 (5 bases). The CDR3 covers 15 residues. V shed 2 bases and J shed 0 bases, with 8 bases lying between them. Germline V gives CDR1 LNHDA, CDR2 SQIVND (reference sequence). The CDR3 DNA sequence: TGTGCCAGTAGTATAAGCGGTAGCTCCTACAATGAGCAGTTCTTC. This codes for CASSISGSSYNEQFF.

Of note for this clone: This specimen includes other DNA sequences encoding the same CDR3. The chain recombines TRBV5-6 with TRBJ1-5; possible D gene TRBD1, 5 bases. Germline V gene sequence: CDR1 SGHDT, CDR2 YYEEEE. This CDR3 comprises 12 residues. Trimming removed 1 base at V and 7 bases at J, with 6 bases between. The CDR3 sequence is CASSLWGQPQHF. The DNA for the CDR3 is TGTGCCAGCAGCTTGTGGGGGCAGCCCCAGCATTTT.

The chain uses TRBV10-2 and TRBJ2-7; no firm D call. Per germline, CDR1 WSHSY and CDR2 SAAADI. CDR3 length equals 12 residues. V gave up 3 bases and J gave up 4 bases, with 7 bases separating them. CDR3 sequence (DNA): TGCGCCAGCAGTGACGGTGGGTACGAGCAGTACTTC. Translating gives CASSDGGYEQYF.

This chain links TRBV4-2 with TRBJ2-7, with 10 nucleotides matching TRBD2. V shed 1 base, J shed 4 bases, and the junction held 4 bases outside the gene matches. The CDR3 spans 15 residues. The V gene's germline CDR1 is LGHNA and CDR2 YNFKEQ. The CDR3 DNA reads as TGTGCCAGCAGCCAAGTAGCGGGAGGTGTGTACGAGCAGTACTTC. Translation: CASSQVAGGVYEQYF.